These 21 T cell receptor beta chains came from one sample sequenced in a study of patients and donors after allogeneic stem cell transplantation. TCRdb independently ran MiXCR on the RT-PCR reads; one entry per CDR3 protein. The repertoire has over 150,000 distinct CDR3 sequences, about 29% of them found once; the top ten carry about 3.3%. Sequencing was carried out using blood, either unsorted or a sorted T cell fraction (not recorded which). These receptors originate from a human donor who was either an allogeneic HSCT recipient or a stem cell or donor lymphocyte infusion donor (not recorded which). It is not recorded whose cells these are; they may come from a transplant donor.

The chain recombines TRBV29-1 with TRBJ2-3; D uncertain. Trimming left V 2 bases short and J 3 bases short, with 3 bases between. Germline V gives CDR1 SQVTM, CDR2 ANQGSEA. This CDR3 region has 11 residues. The DNA of the CDR3 is TGCAGCGTTGAAAGAACAGATACGCAGTATTTT. Its protein is CSVERTDTQYF.

This clonotype was detected a few times. J is TRBJ1-1 and V is TRBV5-1; 9 bases match TRBD1. V lost 6 bases, J lost 4 bases, and 10 bases stayed unmatched. This CDR3 is built from 15 residues. Germline loops: CDR1 SGHRS, CDR2 YFSETQ. The DNA of the CDR3 is TGCGCCAGCACCCTGACAGGACAGGGGAGCACTGAAGCTTTCTTT. It yields the protein CASTLTGQGSTEAFF.

Comment on this clonotype: One end of the junction does not line up with germline, which may come from a read error. J is TRBJ2-1 and V is TRBV7-7, with TRBD2 identical over 11 bases. Germline V lookup: CDR1 SSHAT, CDR2 FNYEAQ (reference sequence). This CDR3 spans 16 amino acids. The CDR3 nucleotides are TGTGCTAGCAGCCCCCGGCGGACTAGCGGGTACAATGAGCAGTTCTTC. Protein product: CASSPRRTSGYNEQFF. Full variable domain (outside the CDR3, taken from reference TRBV7-7 and TRBJ2-1): GAGVSQSPRYKVTKRGQDVTLRCDPISSHATLYWYQQALGQGPEFLTYFNYEAQPDKSGLPSDRFSAERPEGSISTLTIQRTEQRDSAMYRCASSPRRTSGYNEQFFGPGTRLTVL.

The rearrangement joins TRBV7-9 to TRBJ2-4, with D perhaps matching TRBD1 (6 bases). Germline CDR1 is SEHNR and CDR2 is FQNEAQ (reference sequence). V was cut by 5 bases and J by 5 bases, with 13 bases left in between. The CDR3 sequence is 14 residues long. The CDR3 spells CASSQQGWENIQYF. CDR3 bases: TGTGCCAGCAGCCAACAGGGTTGGGAAAACATTCAGTACTTC.

This chain connects TRBV11-2 to TRBJ2-5; 11 bases match TRBD2. The germline gives CDR1 SGHAT, CDR2 FQNNGV. This CDR3 is built from 16 residues. The trim removed 2 bases at V and 2 bases at J, leaving 4 bases unmatched. CDR3 sequence reads: CASSLMTSGIQETQYF. Written as DNA, the CDR3 is TGTGCCAGCAGCTTAATGACTAGCGGGATTCAAGAGACCCAGTACTTC.

This clonotype was observed a handful of times. This chain uses TRBV6-1 with TRBJ1-3; TRBD1 matches at 8 bases. After removal of 2 bases from V and 8 bases from J, the junction contained 11 bases not matched to a gene. CDR3 length: 16 amino acids. Germline V lookup: CDR1 MNHNS, CDR2 SASEGT. The CDR3 DNA sequence: TGTGCCAGCAGTGAAATCGGGACAGGCCTCTTTTACACCATATATTTT. Protein sequence: CASSEIGTGLFYTIYF.

This clonotype has only a few counts. The chain carries TRBV11-3 and TRBJ2-2, with D unresolved. Germline values: CDR1 SGHNT, CDR2 YENEEA. The CDR3 contains 16 residues. Trimming shortened V by 1 base and J by 1 base, and 10 bases separated the two germline ends. CDR3 region: CASSLGAGKNTGELFF. DNA of the CDR3: TGTGCCAGCAGCTTAGGTGCCGGAAAGAACACCGGGGAGCTGTTTTTT.

This clonotype was seen repeatedly, ten times or more. The rearrangement uses TRBV5-1 and TRBJ2-1; 14 bases fit TRBD2. The CDR3 runs 17 residues. CDR1 is SGHRS and CDR2 is YFSETQ in the germline V gene. The V and J ends lost 3 bases and 4 bases, in that order; junction bases with no gene match: 6. Here the CDR3 DNA reads TGCGCCAGCAGCTACAGACTAGCGGGAGGGACGTACAATGAGCAGTTCTTC. Amino acids: CASSYRLAGGTYNEQFF. Full variable domain (rest looked up from reference TRBV5-1 and TRBJ2-1): KAGVTQTPRYLIKTRGQQVTLSCSPISGHRSVSWYQQTPGQGLQFLFEYFSETQRNKGNFPGRFSGRQFSNSRSEMNVSTLELGDSALYLCASSYRLAGGTYNEQFFGPGTRLTVL.

This chain joins TRBV30 and TRBJ2-1; D is possibly TRBD2 (6 bases). The germline gives CDR1 GTSNPN, CDR2 SVGIG (reference sequence). Trimming stripped 4 bases from V and 15 bases from J, with 22 bases between. The CDR3 is made up of 13 amino acids. This CDR3 is CAWTLGEDLGRFF. Written as DNA, the CDR3 is TGTGCCTGGACCTTAGGGGAGGACCTAGGACGGTTCTTC.

This clonotype was detected a few times. This chain joins TRBV7-2 and TRBJ2-1; 8 bases agree with TRBD2. Germline CDR1 is SGHTA and CDR2 is FQGNSA. This CDR3 is built from 12 residues. J gave up 10 bases and V 4 bases, and 3 bases lay outside the gene matches. CDR3 amino acids: CASSYIAGEQFF. CDR3 DNA: TGTGCCAGCAGCTACATAGCGGGGGAGCAGTTCTTC. Full variable domain (remainder filled in from reference TRBV7-2 and TRBJ2-1): GAGVSQSPSNKVTEKGKDVELRCDPISGHTALYWYRQSLGQGLEFLIYFQGNSAPDKSGLPSDRFSAERTGGSVSTLTIQRTQQEDSAVYLCASSYIAGEQFFGPGTRLTVL.

The CDR3 loop is CASSQDLGGLSGANVLTF. The CDR3, as DNA: TGTGCCAGCAGCCAAGACCTGGGGGGGCTCTCTGGGGCCAACGTCCTGACTTTC. The chain links TRBV5-4 to TRBJ2-6, with D perhaps TRBD2 (7 bases). The V end lost 4 bases, the J end lost 0 bases, and 17 bases lay between the germline ends. The CDR3 covers 18 residues. Germline lookup yields CDR1 SGHNT and CDR2 YYREEE (reference sequence).

A few counts support this clonotype. The chain couples TRBV15 to TRBJ2-1, with D tentatively TRBD1 or TRBD2 (5 bases each). The CDR3 loop spans 17 amino acids. With 0 bases removed from V and 5 bases from J, the gap between germline ends came to 17 bases. Germline V gene lookup returns CDR1 LNHNV and CDR2 YYDKDF (reference sequence). In nucleotides, the CDR3 is TGTGCCACCAGCAGAGATTTTGCCTCGTGGGGACACAATGAGCAGTTCTTC. As protein: CATSRDFASWGHNEQFF.

This clonotype was counted a few times. The gene calls are TRBV18 and TRBJ2-7; D call uncertain. The germline gives CDR1 KGHSH, CDR2 LQKENI. The V and J ends lost 0 bases and 5 bases respectively, with 8 bases between them. The CDR3 is made up of 13 amino acids. The CDR3 protein is CASSPPGGDEQYF. The CDR3 bases are TGTGCCAGCTCACCACCGGGTGGCGACGAGCAGTACTTC.

This chain links TRBV5-1 with TRBJ2-5, with D possibly being TRBD2 (6 bases). V dropped 3 bases and J dropped 3 bases, with 12 bases sitting between them. Germline V gene lookup returns CDR1 SGHRS and CDR2 YFSETQ. CDR3 length: 14 residues. CDR3 nucleotides: TGCGCCAGCAGCTCCGGGACTCAGGAAGAGACCCAGTACTTC. Its translation is CASSSGTQEETQYF.

This clonotype was recorded a few times. The chain combines TRBV28 with TRBJ2-7, with D maybe TRBD1 (6 bases). The CDR3 extends over 13 amino acids. The germline V gene encodes CDR1 MDHEN and CDR2 SYDVKM. Trimming removed 6 bases at V and 2 bases at J, with 11 bases between. The CDR3 region has the DNA TGTGCCAGCAGGACACAGGGTCCCTACGAGCAGTACTTC. Protein: CASRTQGPYEQYF. The entire variable domain, with the rest obtained from reference TRBV28 and TRBJ2-7, is as follows: DVKVTQSSRYLVKRTGEKVFLECVQDMDHENMFWYRQDPGLGLRLIYFSYDVKMKEKGDIPEGYSVSREKKERFSLILESASTNQTSMYLCASRTQGPYEQYFGPGTRLTVT.

This CDR3 reads CSARQGNQPQHF. The CDR3 DNA reads TGCAGTGCTAGACAGGGTAATCAGCCCCAGCATTTT. The genes are TRBV20-1 and TRBJ1-5, with D possibly matching TRBD1 (5 bases). V lost 2 bases and J 4 bases, leaving 6 bases between the germline ends. Germline CDR1 reads DFQATT; CDR2 reads SNEGSKA (reference sequence). This CDR3 is 12 amino acids long.

This clonotype was seen only a few times. The V and J genes are TRBV27 and TRBJ1-6; D possibly corresponds to TRBD1 (5 bases). The CDR3 runs to 19 residues. Germline-derived CDR1 and CDR2 are MNHEY and SMNVEV (reference sequence). Trimming removed 4 bases from V and 1 base from J, with 20 bases in between. CDR3 DNA: TGTGCCAGCAGTTCCCCCGGGGCCGGCCCTGGGTCCTATAATTCACCCCTCCACTTT. It specifies CASSSPGAGPGSYNSPLHF.

V usage is TRBV12-3 or TRBV12-4 and J usage is TRBJ2-1; possibly TRBD1 for D (6 bases). V was cut by 7 bases and J by 0 bases, with 13 bases left in between. This CDR3 spans 15 amino acids. The CDR3 region has the DNA TGTGCCAGCAACCCCCAGGGGAGCTCCTACAATGAGCAGTTCTTC. Translated, it gives CASNPQGSSYNEQFF.

This sequence joins TRBV11-1 and TRBJ1-6, with D perhaps matching TRBD1 (5 bases). The germline CDR1 and CDR2 sequences are SGHAT and FQDESV (reference sequence). This CDR3 is built from 18 residues. Between the trimmed V and J ends, which lost 1 base and 10 bases, there was a span of 23 bases. As DNA, the CDR3 is TGTGCCAGCAGCTTAGTCCCAGGCGGGGTAAACGAGGGGTCACCCCTCCACTTT. It encodes CASSLVPGGVNEGSPLHF.

The chain is built from TRBV7-9 and TRBJ2-3, with D tentatively TRBD2 (5 bases). The germline V gene encodes CDR1 SEHNR and CDR2 FQNEAQ (reference sequence). The CDR3 is 17 amino acids. Deletions cut 1 base from V and 0 bases from J, with 14 bases between. In nucleotides, the CDR3 is TGTGCCAGCAGCTTAGGAGGGAGAGCTTCTAGCACAGATACGCAGTATTTT. It specifies CASSLGGRASSTDTQYF.

This clonotype was observed a few times. J is TRBJ1-4 and V is TRBV5-5; D is perhaps TRBD1 (6 bases). This CDR3 has 16 amino acids. V was clipped by 2 bases and J by 4 bases, with 15 bases between them. Germline V gene sequence: CDR1 SGHKS, CDR2 YYEKEE (reference sequence). CDR3 sequence reads: CASSFIRGAHNEKLFF. For the CDR3, the DNA is TGTGCCAGCAGCTTCATTAGGGGGGCTCATAATGAAAAACTGTTTTTT.